These 12 T cell receptor beta chains share one sample of origin, sequenced in a study of molecular identifiers for immune sequencing clone quantification. One entry per CDR3 protein, called by TCRdb with MiXCR from the PCR reads. The table has 600,000 to 650,000 distinct CDR3 sequences, about 20% seen once. Sequenced input: naive CD8+ T cells from blood, with Jurkat cell RNA spiked in. As to subset: FACS-sorted CD8+CD4-CCR7+CD45RA+ naive T cells. The receptor source for this set is a human donor in good health. Some libraries in this study had Jurkat cell RNA spiked in.

This sequence joins TRBV27 and TRBJ2-7; 7 bases agree with TRBD2. J was trimmed by 3 bases and V by 0 bases; bases with no gene match: 11. The germline V gene has CDR1 MNHEY and CDR2 SMNVEV (reference sequence). The CDR3 totals 17 residues. The CDR3 loop is CASSLSGGEANYYEQYF. The CDR3 DNA is TGTGCCAGCAGTTTATCTGGGGGGGAAGCGAACTACTACGAGCAGTACTTC.

This clonotype was counted ten times or more. The V call is TRBV5-1, the J call TRBJ2-2; 7 bases are shared with TRBD2. Germline assignment: CDR1 SGHRS and CDR2 YFSETQ. Unmatched junction bases numbered 5, after V lost 2 bases and J lost 1 base. This CDR3 comprises 16 residues. In nucleotides, the CDR3 is TGCGCCAGCAGCTTTACTCTAGCGGAGAACACCGGGGAGCTGTTTTTT. Translated: CASSFTLAENTGELFF.

This clonotype showed up many times. The chain couples TRBV7-2 to TRBJ2-5; D remains unclear. The V end was cut by 4 bases, the J end by 2 bases, with 11 bases between. Germline CDR1 SGHTA, CDR2 FQGNSA. The CDR3 length is 14 residues. Here the CDR3 DNA reads TGTGCCAGCAGCTCGATGGCGGATCAAGAGACCCAGTACTTC. Its translation is CASSSMADQETQYF.

Remarks on this clonotype: Since a much larger clone is just one base distant, this may be a read error. The chain carries TRBV12-3 or TRBV12-4 and TRBJ2-3; no definite D call. The CDR3 loop spans 12 amino acids. Trimming removed 6 bases from V and 4 bases from J, with 8 bases in between. CDR3 protein: CASRLSADTQYF. The CDR3 nucleotides read TGTGCCAGCAGGCTTAGTGCAGATACGCAGTATTTT.

Turning to this clonotype: No conserved phenylalanine or tryptophan is present at the end of the CDR3, so a read error is the likely explanation. The genes are TRBV29-1 and TRBJ2-3; 11 nucleotides match TRBD2. Trimming at V came to 4 bases and at J to 3 bases, leaving 12 bases not matched to a gene. CDR3 size: 17 residues. Germline CDR1 is SQVTM and CDR2 is ANQGSEA. CDR3 sequence: CSVAGLAAKRGTDTQYL. The DNA of the CDR3 is TGCAGCGTTGCGGGACTAGCGGCCAAAAGGGGGACAGATACGCAGTATCTT.

This clonotype was observed a handful of times. The chain recombines TRBV13 with TRBJ2-7; the match to TRBD1 covers 7 bases. With 10 bases clipped from V and 7 bases from J, the junction kept 16 bases outside the gene matches. The CDR3 sequence is 14 residues long. Germline CDR1 is PRHDT and CDR2 is FYEKMQ (reference sequence). CDR3 protein: CATSLRGSLLEQYF. The CDR3 region has the DNA TGTGCCACCTCGCTCAGGGGGAGCCTCCTGGAGCAGTACTTC.

The chain employs TRBV12-3 or TRBV12-4 and TRBJ2-2, with 7 bases matching TRBD1. The CDR3 consists of 16 residues. J gave up 4 bases and V 0 bases, and 5 bases lay outside the gene matches. CDR3 amino acids: CASSLAQGSFTGELFF. In nucleotides, the CDR3 is TGTGCCAGCAGTTTAGCACAGGGGAGTTTCACCGGGGAGCTGTTTTTT.

Of note for this clonotype: A read error may explain this, as a much larger clone is one base away. The chain employs TRBV19 and TRBJ1-5; a weak D match, TRBD1 (6 bases). The CDR3 length is 12 residues. Germline V CDR1 and CDR2: LNHDA, SQIVND (reference sequence). The CDR3 DNA reads as TGTGCCGGTAGGGGGGGGTTTCTGCCCCAGCATTTT. Residues: CAGRGGFLPQHF.

This clonotype appeared a single time. A much larger clone differs by one base, so this may be a read error. V is TRBV7-2 and J is TRBJ2-1, with 13 positions matching TRBD2. The CDR3 length is 15 residues. The V gene's germline CDR1 is SGHTA and CDR2 FQGNSA. With V trimmed by 8 bases and J by 8 bases, 9 bases remained unmatched. CDR3 nucleotide sequence: TGTGCCAGCGGATCCACTAGCGGGGGGGGATATGAGCAGTTCTTC. This gives the protein CASGSTSGGGYEQFF.

Many counts were recorded for this clonotype. V and J are TRBV4-1 and TRBJ2-7, with 7 nucleotides matching TRBD1. In germline, CDR1 is MGHRA, CDR2 YSYEKL. The CDR3 spans 17 residues. V lost 0 bases and J lost 0; bases outside the gene matches: 8. The CDR3 sequence is CASSQDGRDSFSYEQYF. In nucleotides, the CDR3 is TGCGCCAGCAGCCAAGATGGTCGGGACAGTTTCTCCTACGAGCAGTACTTC.

This clonotype was picked up many times. The chain has TRBV7-9 and TRBJ2-5, with TRBD1 matching 10 bases. CDR1 SEHNR and CDR2 FQNEAQ come from the germline V gene (reference sequence). V shed 2 bases, J shed 3 bases, and the junction held 3 bases outside the gene matches. The CDR3 is 15 amino acids. CDR3 amino acids: CASSLRGTGEETQYF. The CDR3 DNA is TGTGCCAGCAGCTTAAGAGGGACAGGGGAAGAGACCCAGTACTTC.

There are many counts of this clonotype. The V call is TRBV19, the J call TRBJ2-7; possible D gene TRBD1, 5 bases. CDR1 and CDR2 (germline): LNHDA, SQIVND (reference sequence). The CDR3 length is 15 residues. Deletions cut 10 bases from V and 0 bases from J, with 19 bases between. CDR3 in amino acids: CATGQGGRYSYEQYF. As DNA, the CDR3 is TGTGCCACAGGCCAGGGCGGACGCTACTCCTACGAGCAGTACTTC.